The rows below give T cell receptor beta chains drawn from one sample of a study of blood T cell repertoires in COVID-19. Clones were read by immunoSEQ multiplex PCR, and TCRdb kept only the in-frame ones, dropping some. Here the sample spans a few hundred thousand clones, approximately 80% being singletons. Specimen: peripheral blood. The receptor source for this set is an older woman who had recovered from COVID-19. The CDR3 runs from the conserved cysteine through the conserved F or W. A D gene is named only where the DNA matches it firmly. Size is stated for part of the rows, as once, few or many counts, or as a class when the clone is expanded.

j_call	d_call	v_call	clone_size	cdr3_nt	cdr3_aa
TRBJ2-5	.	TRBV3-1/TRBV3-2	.	TGTGCCAGCAGCCAGCGAGGGGACTCCCAAGAGACCCAGTACTTC	CASSQRGDSQETQYF
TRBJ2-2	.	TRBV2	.	TGTGCCAGCAGTGAGAGGACCGGGGAGCTGTTTTTT	CASSERTGELFF
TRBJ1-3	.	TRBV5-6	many	TGTGCCAGCAGCTCTATGACAGCTTCTGGAAACACCATATATTTT	CASSSMTASGNTIYF
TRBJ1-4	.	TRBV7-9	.	TGTGCCAGCAGCTCAAGTTTCGGTGAAAAACTGTTTTTT	CASSSSFGEKLFF
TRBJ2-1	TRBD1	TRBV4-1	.	TGCGCCAGCAGAGGACAGGGGTGGGTCAATGAGCAGTTCTTC	CASRGQGWVNEQFF
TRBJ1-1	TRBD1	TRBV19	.	TGTGCCAGTAGTACCCGGACAGGGTTCGGGAGGAACACTGAAGCTTTCTTT	CASSTRTGFGRNTEAFF
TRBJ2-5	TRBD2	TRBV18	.	TGTGCCAGCTCACCACGGACTAGCGGGGGTGGAGAGACCCAGTACTTC	CASSPRTSGGGETQYF
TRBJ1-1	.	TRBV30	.	TGTGCCTGGAGGCCGTTAACAGGCAAAGCTTTCTTT	CAWRPLTGKAFF
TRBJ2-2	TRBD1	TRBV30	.	TGTGCCTGGGCCGGGACAGAGGCCGGGGAGCTGTTTTTT	CAWAGTEAGELFF
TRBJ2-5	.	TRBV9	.	TGTGCCAGCAGCGTAGCTCTAGGCGGAGAGACCCAGTACTTC	CASSVALGGETQYF
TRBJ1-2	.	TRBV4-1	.	TGCGCCAGCAGCCAAGTCTTAGTCCGCAGGGGCCACCTCGACTATGGCTACACCTTC	CASSQVLVRRGHLDYGYTF
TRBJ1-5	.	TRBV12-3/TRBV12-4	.	TGTGCCAGCAGCCCGGGGAGCAATCAGCCCCAGCATTTT	CASSPGSNQPQHF
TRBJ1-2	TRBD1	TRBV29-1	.	TGCAGCGTTGAAAGAGACAGGGGTTCCTATGGCTACACCTTC	CSVERDRGSYGYTF
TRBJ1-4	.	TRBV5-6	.	TGTGCCAGCAGCCCTTCGTGGCCTAATGAAAAACTGTTTTTT	CASSPSWPNEKLFF
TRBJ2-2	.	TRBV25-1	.	TGTGCCAGTGGGGCCGAGAACACCGGGGAGCTGTTTTTT	CASGAENTGELFF
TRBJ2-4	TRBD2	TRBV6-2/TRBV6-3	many	TGTGCCAGCAGCCCAACAAGACTAGCGGGGGGCTCCAGAGCCAAAAACATTCAGTACTTC	CASSPTRLAGGSRAKNIQYF
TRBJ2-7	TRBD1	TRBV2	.	TGTGCCAGCACCCAGACAGGGGCCTACTACGAGCAGTACTTC	CASTQTGAYYEQYF
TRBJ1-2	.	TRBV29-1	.	TGCAGCGTTGTTCGAGCGAACTATGGCTACACCTTC	CSVVRANYGYTF
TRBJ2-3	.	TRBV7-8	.	TGTGCCAGCAGCTTAGGGATAAACAGAGACACAGATACGCAGTATTTT	CASSLGINRDTDTQYF
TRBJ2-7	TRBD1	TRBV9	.	TGTGCCAGCAGCACCGGGACAGGGGTATACGAGCAGTACTTC	CASSTGTGVYEQYF
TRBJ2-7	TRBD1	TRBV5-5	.	TGTGCCAGCAGCCCCGGACAGGGGGCGCGCGAGCAGTACTTC	CASSPGQGAREQYF
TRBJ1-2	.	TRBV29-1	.	TGCAGCTCAAGCGAGCAGGGCTATGGCTACACCTTC	CSSSEQGYGYTF
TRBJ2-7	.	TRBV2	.	TGTGCCAGCAGTAAGGGACTTGCTGAGCAGTACTTC	CASSKGLAEQYF
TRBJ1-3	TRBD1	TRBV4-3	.	TGCGCCAGCAGCCACGTTTCCGGGACAGGGGCTGGAAACACCATATATTTT	CASSHVSGTGAGNTIYF
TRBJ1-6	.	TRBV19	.	TGTGCCACCATGGGGGGGATGTCCCTCCACTTT	CATMGGMSLHF
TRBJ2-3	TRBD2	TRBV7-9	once	TGTGCCAGCAGCTCTCGACTAGCGGGGCCCTACACAGATACGCAGTATTTT	CASSSRLAGPYTDTQYF
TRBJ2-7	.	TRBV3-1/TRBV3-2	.	TGTGCCAGCAGCCAAGCAATCTACGAGCAGTACTTC	CASSQAIYEQYF
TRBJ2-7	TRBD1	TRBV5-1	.	TGCGCCAGCAGTGAGGGGGCGACCTACGAGCAGTACTTC	CASSEGATYEQYF
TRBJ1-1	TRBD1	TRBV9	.	TGTGCCAGCAGCCGGGACAGGGTGAACACTGAAGCTTTCTTT	CASSRDRVNTEAFF
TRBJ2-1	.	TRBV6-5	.	TGTGCCAGCAGTTACTCATTAGCCCTAGACAATGAGCAGTTCTTC	CASSYSLALDNEQFF
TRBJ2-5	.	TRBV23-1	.	TGCGCCAGCAGTCAACGTCGACCCAGCAGGGAGACCCAGTACTTC	CASSQRRPSRETQYF
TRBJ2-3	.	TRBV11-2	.	TGTGCCAGCACCCCATCGGGAGCGGACACAGATACGCAGTATTTT	CASTPSGADTDTQYF
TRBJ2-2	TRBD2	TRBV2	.	TGTGCCAGAAGACTAGCGGCCGGGGAGCTGTTTTTT	CARRLAAGELFF
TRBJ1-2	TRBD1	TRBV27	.	TGTGCCAGCAGGGGGACCCACAGGGGAGCCTATGGCTACACCTTC	CASRGTHRGAYGYTF
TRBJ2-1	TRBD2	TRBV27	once	TGTGCCAGCAGTCCGCTAGCGGGCTCCTACAATGAGCAGTTCTTC	CASSPLAGSYNEQFF
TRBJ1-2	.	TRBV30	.	TGTGCCTGGACAGGTAACTATGGCTACACCTTC	CAWTGNYGYTF
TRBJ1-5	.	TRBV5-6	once	TGTGCCAGCAGCTTATACTCCGGAGGACAGCCCCAGCATTTT	CASSLYSGGQPQHF
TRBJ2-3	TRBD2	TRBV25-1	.	TGTGCCAGCAGTGAATTAGTCGGGCGGGGGGCAACAGATACGCAGTATTTT	CASSELVGRGATDTQYF
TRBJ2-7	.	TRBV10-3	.	TGTGCCATCAGCGCACGGACAGCGGTATCCTACGAGCAGTACTTC	CAISARTAVSYEQYF
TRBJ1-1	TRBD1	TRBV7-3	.	TGTGCCAGCAGCTGGACAGGGGGGGCTGAAGCTTTCTTT	CASSWTGGAEAFF
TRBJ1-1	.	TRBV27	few	TGTGCCAGCAAGCAGGGGTATGTAAACACTGAAGCTTTCTTT	CASKQGYVNTEAFF
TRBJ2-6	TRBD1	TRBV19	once	TGTGCCAGTAGTATAGACAGGGGGTATGGGGCCAACGTCCTGACTTTC	CASSIDRGYGANVLTF
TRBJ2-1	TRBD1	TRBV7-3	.	TGTGCCAGCAGCCTCGACAGGGGAACCTACAATGAGCAGTTCTTC	CASSLDRGTYNEQFF
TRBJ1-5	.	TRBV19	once	TGTGCCGGCGGGGGGAGCAATCAGCCCCAGCATTTT	CAGGGSNQPQHF
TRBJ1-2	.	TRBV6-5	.	TGTGCCAGCAGCCGGGAGGGTAACTATGGCTACACCTTC	CASSREGNYGYTF
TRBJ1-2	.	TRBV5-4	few	TGTGCCAGCAGCTTGGGTAGGGGTGGGGACTATGGCTACACCTTC	CASSLGRGGDYGYTF
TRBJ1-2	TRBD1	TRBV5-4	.	TGTGCCAGCAATACCGGAGGGGGCTCTGACTATGGCTACACCTTC	CASNTGGGSDYGYTF
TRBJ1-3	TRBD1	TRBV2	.	TGTGCCAGCAGGGGACAGAATGGAAACACCATATATTTT	CASRGQNGNTIYF
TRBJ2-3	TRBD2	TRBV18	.	TGTGCCAGCCGGGGGAGCGGGGGCACAGATACGCAGTATTTT	CASRGSGGTDTQYF
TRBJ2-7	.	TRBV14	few	TGTGCCAGCAGCCAAGCTCTAGCGAATACCTACGAGCAGTACTTC	CASSQALANTYEQYF
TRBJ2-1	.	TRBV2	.	TGTGCCAGCTTCCGCTACAATGAGCAGTTCTTC	CASFRYNEQFF
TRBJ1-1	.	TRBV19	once	TGTGCCAGTAGTATGGCAGGGTCCACTGAAGCTTTCTTT	CASSMAGSTEAFF
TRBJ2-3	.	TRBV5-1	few	TGCGCCAGCAGCTTGGGCTCAGGTGGGACAGATACGCAGTATTTT	CASSLGSGGTDTQYF